This note documents a single T cell receptor (beta chain) sequence. Antigen: not known. The germline gives CDR1 SGHDT, CDR2 YYEEEE. The CDR3 runs to 13 residues. V was cut by 4 bases and J by 0 bases, with 4 bases left in between. This entry comes from a study of cytomegalovirus exposure and HLA in healthy donors. Notes on the study in general: It was reported that the classifier diagnosed cytomegalovirus status with high specificity and sensitivity in both the original and validation cohorts.

The primer mix had 60 Vbeta and 13 Jbeta primers. Method: immunoSEQ multiplex PCR; TCRdb's copy keeps in-frame clones and lacks some. The profile covers tens of thousands of clones, with about four fifths appearing a single time and roughly 12% taken by the ten largest. This clonotype originated in a male donor in good health and CMV-seropositive. Sequenced sample: PBMCs. V gene TRBV5-6 combines with J gene TRBJ2-2, with D uncertain. The CDR3 coding sequence is TGTGCCAGCAGCCCTCCGAACACCGGGGAGCTGTTTTTT. It yields the protein CASSPPNTGELFF.